This TCR beta chain derives from a study of blood T cell repertoires in COVID-19 (dated by TCRdb to 2020 to 2022). Study-wide context: Samples from collaborators originated in the United States, Italy and Spain and spanned both the acute and convalescent phases of COVID-19. The material from the prospective study consisted of cDNA or gDNA derived from T cells, B-cell-depleted T cells, or PBMCs. Subjects who had been exposed to COVID-19, were actively infected with it, or had recovered from it provided the deeply sampled blood TCRbeta repertoires that made up the dataset. The repertoires were released in a freely available public database meant as a resource for research on the immune response to SARS-CoV-2. Samples were obtained from the ongoing ImmuneRACE study (first 160 participants) and from about 1,300 subjects provided by 6 global collaborators. The sample metadata nearly always contained a de-identified subject ID, COVID-19 status, age in years and sex. Where HLA class I and class II types were available, the types were taken from metadata supplied by the sample provider, not from assay-based typing.

The paper's findings and limits, for the study overall: The amount of clinical and demographic metadata varied by source and participant and was provided uncurated.

The immunoSEQ Assay, a bias-controlled multiplex PCR, was used to amplify TCRbeta CDR3 regions from genomic DNA. The published analysis was carried out like this. The number of nucleated cells in each sample was estimated from the amplification of reference gene primers within the assay. To quantify the absolute abundance of each unique TCRbeta CDR3 rearrangement, sequence reads were collapsed and filtered. Productive Simpson clonality was computed per sample as the square root of Simpson's diversity index over productive rearrangements. This immuneACCESS table, as held by TCRdb, lists in-frame sequences with V and J called but not all clones. Of the missing ones, under half trace to an unresolved V gene in checked studies; the others have no known cause. V and J calls and clone size are given by that table; D and trimming were obtained from the DNA. This sample lists approximately 190,000 clones; about four fifths were detected once. The ten most abundant clones make up approximately 6.2% of the sample.

The junction shows trimming of 5 bases on V and 4 bases on J, plus 15 bases between the germline ends. From a lookup of the germline V gene (reference sequence), CDR1 and CDR2 are LNHDA and SQIVND. The CDR3 starts with the cysteine, ends with the phenylalanine, and has 15 residues. Only CDR3 DNA is held: 45 bases, read in frame from base 1. For this clone: The specificity of this receptor is unknown. There are no base qualities to consult, and no much larger clone falls within one base.

The collaborating institutions used their own protocols to collect whole blood in K2EDTA tubes. For TCRbeta analysis, collaborators shipped samples as frozen whole blood, isolated PBMCs, or DNA extracted from either of those sample types. The clonotype was recovered from a woman aged 40-49 years with acute or convalescent COVID-19. Specimen: peripheral blood. The chain employs TRBV19 and TRBJ1-5, with TRBD1 perhaps the D gene, on 6 matching bases. Read as DNA, the sequence is TGTGCCAGTAGTTTGAGTGTAGGACAGAATCAGCCCCAGCATTTT. Its amino acids are CASSLSVGQNQPQHF.